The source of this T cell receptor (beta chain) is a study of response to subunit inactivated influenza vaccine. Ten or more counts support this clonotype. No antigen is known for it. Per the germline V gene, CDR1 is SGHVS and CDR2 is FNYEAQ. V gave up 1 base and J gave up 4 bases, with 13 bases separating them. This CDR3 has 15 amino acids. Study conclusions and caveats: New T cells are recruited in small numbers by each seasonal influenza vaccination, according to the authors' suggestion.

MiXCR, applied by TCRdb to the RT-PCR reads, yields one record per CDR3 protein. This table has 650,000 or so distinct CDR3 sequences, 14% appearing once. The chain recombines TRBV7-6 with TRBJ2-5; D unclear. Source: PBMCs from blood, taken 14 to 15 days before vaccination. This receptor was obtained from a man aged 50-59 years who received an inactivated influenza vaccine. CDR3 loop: CASSLGGSKTETQYF. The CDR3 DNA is TGTGCCAGCAGCTTAGGAGGCTCAAAGACAGAGACCCAGTACTTC.